One sample yielded the 29 T cell receptor beta chains listed below, sequenced in a study of post-analysis software for immune sequencing data. Study-wide findings and caveats: TRBV segments more frequent in patients than in controls numbered several and included TRBV5-6, TRBV5-1 and TRBV20-1.

No cognate antigen is known for these TCRs. Unique molecular identifiers were present in the TCR beta cDNA libraries. TCRdb recomputed calls from the PCR reads with MiXCR, one row per CDR3 protein. The repertoire includes about 190,000 distinct CDR3 sequences, 29% of them detected once, and roughly 3.4% sits in the top ten. Sequenced material: blood. Receptor source: a girl aged 2-17 years with multiple sclerosis.

This clonotype was detected ten times or more. V is TRBV5-6 and J is TRBJ2-5, with 9 bases that match TRBD1. With 0 bases clipped from V and 4 bases from J, the junction kept 1 base outside the gene matches. CDR3 size: 14 residues. Germline lookup yields CDR1 SGHDT and CDR2 YYEEEE. The CDR3 sequence is CASSLGTGAETQYF. DNA for the CDR3: TGTGCCAGCAGCTTGGGGACAGGGGCAGAGACCCAGTACTTC.

The table lists this clonotype with a few counts. The gene calls are TRBV5-1 and TRBJ2-1, with D possibly matching TRBD2 (5 bases). This CDR3 is built from 16 residues. The germline gives CDR1 SGHRS, CDR2 YFSETQ. V was cut by 5 bases and J by 5 bases, with 20 bases left in between. CDR3 nucleotide sequence: TGCGCCAGCAGACGTGGGAGAAGGGCAGACAACAATGAGCAGTTCTTC. It specifies CASRRGRRADNNEQFF.

This clonotype has a handful of counts. V is TRBV24-1 and J is TRBJ2-3; 8 nucleotides line up with TRBD1. The V and J ends lost 3 bases and 4 bases, in that order; junction bases with no gene match: 14. The CDR3 runs 18 residues. CDR1 and CDR2 (germline): KGHDR, SFDVKD. CDR3 protein: CATSDPSPPRGQSDTQYF. The CDR3, as DNA: TGTGCCACCAGTGATCCCTCTCCTCCCAGGGGGCAATCAGATACGCAGTATTTT.

In its sample, this clonotype was seen many times. The chain couples TRBV6-5 to TRBJ2-7; TRBD2 matches at 12 bases. CDR1 MNHEY and CDR2 SVGAGI come from the germline V gene. Trimming took 8 bases from V and 5 from J; bases not matched to a gene: 7. The length of the CDR3 is 14 residues. The DNA of the CDR3 is TGTGCCAGCGCCAGACTAGCGGGAGAGGACGAGCAGTACTTC. Translated, it gives CASARLAGEDEQYF.

Many counts were recorded for this clonotype. The J gene is TRBJ2-1, the V gene TRBV6-6; 7 bases agree with TRBD1. The trim removed 3 bases at V and 5 bases at J, leaving 4 bases unmatched. CDR1 is MNHNY and CDR2 is SVGAGI in the germline V gene (reference sequence). The CDR3 extends over 14 amino acids. The CDR3 DNA reads as TGTGCCAGCAGTTATCCCGGACAGGACAATGAGCAGTTCTTC. It encodes CASSYPGQDNEQFF.

At least ten counts were recorded for this clonotype. The chain links TRBV28 to TRBJ2-6, with unresolved D. The CDR3 has 15 amino acids. The V gene's germline CDR1 is MDHEN and CDR2 SYDVKM. The V end was cut by 6 bases, the J end by 0 bases, with 9 bases between. The CDR3 loop reads CASSTPLSGANVLTF. The DNA for the CDR3 is TGTGCCAGCAGCACCCCCCTCTCTGGGGCCAACGTCCTGACTTTC.

This clonotype was recorded a few times. The V call is TRBV20-1, the J call TRBJ1-3; D is unclear. V was pared by 2 bases and J by 0 bases, with 8 bases between. The CDR3 contains 14 residues. CDR1 DFQATT and CDR2 SNEGSKA come from the germline V gene (reference sequence). DNA of the CDR3: TGCAGTGCTAGACGGCAGAACTCTGGAAACACCATATATTTT. Translated: CSARRQNSGNTIYF.

As to this clonotype: A much larger clone sits a single nucleotide away, making a read error possible. V usage is TRBV12-3 or TRBV12-4 and J usage is TRBJ2-5; TRBD2 is a possible D gene (6 bases). V shed 10 bases and J shed 11 bases, with 20 bases lying between them. The CDR3 covers 12 residues. The CDR3 loop is CATKPEGNEQYF. CDR3 bases: TGTGCCACTAAACCGGAGGGCAATGAGCAGTACTTC.

This clonotype was found a few times. CDR3 in amino acids: CASSPHRVSYEQYF. DNA for the CDR3: TGTGCCAGCAGTCCCCACAGGGTATCCTACGAGCAGTACTTC. This chain joins TRBV6-5 and TRBJ2-7; TRBD1 is a possible D gene (6 bases). This CDR3 is built from 14 residues. V lost 5 bases to trimming and J lost 1 base, with 12 bases between them. From germline, CDR1 is MNHEY and CDR2 SVGAGI.

This clonotype was recorded a few times. The V gene is TRBV2, the J gene TRBJ2-3, with a possible D match to TRBD2 (6 bases). The CDR3 runs 14 residues. V was pared by 6 bases and J by 5 bases, with 15 bases between. From germline, CDR1 is SNHLY and CDR2 FYNNEI. CDR3 nucleotides: TGTGCCAGCAGCTACCCGGGAGAGGGAGATACGCAGTATTTT. It encodes CASSYPGEGDTQYF.

This clonotype was seen at least ten times. The rearrangement links TRBV12-3 or TRBV12-4 to TRBJ2-3; D is unclear. The CDR3 extends over 15 amino acids. With 3 bases removed from V and 1 base from J, the gap between germline ends came to 11 bases. Written as DNA, the CDR3 is TGTGCCAGCAGTTTCGGGCACACCCGCACAGATACGCAGTATTTT. Protein sequence: CASSFGHTRTDTQYF.

Concerning this clonotype: Possible read error: a much larger clone is one base away. CDR3 nucleotides: TGCGACAGCAGCTCCGGACAGGATACGCAGTATTTT. This codes for CDSSSGQDTQYF. The V and J genes are TRBV5-1 and TRBJ2-3; tentative D call: TRBD1 (6 bases). The CDR3 consists of 12 residues. In germline, CDR1 is SGHRS, CDR2 YFSETQ.

The rearrangement uses TRBV5-1 and TRBJ2-3; D remains unclear. Per germline, CDR1 SGHRS and CDR2 YFSETQ. The CDR3 is 16 residues long. V lost 1 base and J 3 bases, leaving 15 bases between the germline ends. CDR3 sequence: CASSLRPDLQTDTQYF. The CDR3 DNA sequence: TGCGCCAGCAGCTTGCGTCCGGACCTCCAGACAGATACGCAGTATTTT.

This clonotype was detected ten times or more. The CDR3 region is CASSQSRDTQYF. The CDR3 region has the DNA TGTGCCAGCAGCCAATCGCGGGATACGCAGTATTTT. The chain uses TRBV3-1 and TRBJ2-3; D not resolved. The CDR3 spans 12 residues. CDR1 and CDR2 (germline): LGHDT, YNNKEL (reference sequence). Trimming took off 2 bases at V and 6 bases at J, with 6 bases between the two ends.

There are a few counts of this clonotype. V gene TRBV5-1 combines with J gene TRBJ2-1; TRBD1 agrees at 7 bases. The tail of the sequence fits TRBJ2-7 better, so the J call may be wrong. This CDR3 is built from 15 residues. The germline V gene encodes CDR1 SGHRS and CDR2 YFSETQ. CDR3 protein: CASSLTGQIYNEQYF. For the CDR3, the DNA is TGCGCCAGCAGCTTAACGGGACAGATCTACAATGAGCAGTACTTC.

A word on this clonotype: A read error may explain this, as a much larger clone is one base away. The V call is TRBV4-1, the J call TRBJ2-1; maybe TRBD2 (6 bases). This CDR3 has 15 residues. From germline, CDR1 is MGHRA and CDR2 YSYEKL. The CDR3: CASRPVGRNPHEQCF. In nucleotides, the CDR3 is TGCGCCAGCCGACCTGTCGGGAGAAACCCCCATGAGCAGTGCTTC.

This clonotype was picked up many times. This sequence joins TRBV7-2 and TRBJ2-1, with D uncertain. The CDR3 contains 13 residues. V lost 1 base and J lost 9, with 10 bases in between. Germline V gene data show CDR1 as SGHTA and CDR2 as FQGNSA. The CDR3 DNA reads TGTGCCAGCAGCTTAGGAAGATATGGTGAGCAGTTCTTC. Encoded protein: CASSLGRYGEQFF. The full variable domain, completed using reference TRBV7-2 and TRBJ2-1, is GAGVSQSPSNKVTEKGKDVELRCDPISGHTALYWYRQSLGQGLEFLIYFQGNSAPDKSGLPSDRFSAERTGGSVSTLTIQRTQQEDSAVYLCASSLGRYGEQFFGPGTRLTVL.

The rearrangement uses TRBV28 and TRBJ2-1; D perhaps matches TRBD2 (6 bases). Trimming removed 3 bases from V and 12 bases from J, with 18 bases in between. Germline V lookup: CDR1 MDHEN, CDR2 SYDVKM. The CDR3 is 14 residues long. CDR3 DNA: TGTGCCAGCAGTTTTAGGCAGGGAGGCGATGGGCAGTTCTTC. Amino acid sequence: CASSFRQGGDGQFF.

The chain links TRBV11-2 to TRBJ1-4; D is unresolved. With 5 bases removed from V and 0 bases from J, the gap between germline ends came to 7 bases. Germline CDR1 SGHAT, CDR2 FQNNGV. The CDR3 is 14 amino acids. In DNA form, the CDR3 reads TGTGCCAGCAGCCCTCGTCCAACTAATGAAAAACTGTTTTTT. It yields the protein CASSPRPTNEKLFF.

Remarks on this clonotype: This may arise from a read error, as a much more abundant clone is one base away. The chain couples TRBV10-3 to TRBJ2-7; 7 bases agree with TRBD1. J gave up 8 bases and V 3 bases, and 13 bases lay outside the gene matches. CDR1 and CDR2 from the germline V gene are ENHRY and SYGVKD. The CDR3 contains 15 residues. CDR3 sequence: CAISDRDRTNYKQYF. In nucleotides, the CDR3 is TGTGCCATCAGTGACCGGGACAGAACAAATTACAAGCAGTACTTC.

The chain employs TRBV11-3 and TRBJ2-7; D tentatively reads TRBD1 or TRBD2 (6 bases each). Looked up from germline, CDR1 is SGHNT and CDR2 is YENEEA. Trimming pared 4 bases from V and 7 bases from J, leaving 20 bases between. The CDR3 has 15 amino acids. In DNA, the CDR3 is TGTGCCAGCAGCTCGGAAGTGGGGGGCTACAATGAGCAGTACTTC. Translation gives CASSSEVGGYNEQYF.

This clonotype came up a few times. The chain combines TRBV3-1 with TRBJ2-1; D not resolved. Trimming shortened V by 1 base and J by 6 bases, and 22 bases separated the two germline ends. This CDR3 region has 18 residues. From germline, CDR1 is LGHDT and CDR2 YNNKEL (reference sequence). CDR3 sequence (DNA): TGTGCCAGCAGCCAAGCGGGTCTTTGGCAGGTTGACGGCAATGAGCAGTTCTTC. This translates into CASSQAGLWQVDGNEQFF.

V gene TRBV7-2 combines with J gene TRBJ1-4; D is perhaps TRBD1 (6 bases). This CDR3 spans 14 amino acids. Trimming took 1 base from V and 15 from J, leaving 18 bases between them. Germline V gives CDR1 SGHTA, CDR2 FQGNSA. CDR3 DNA: TGTGCCAGCAGCTTAGACCCTGGTAGGGGGTGGATGTTTTTT. Protein: CASSLDPGRGWMFF. The complete variable domain, with remaining parts taken from reference TRBV7-2 and TRBJ1-4, reads GAGVSQSPSNKVTEKGKDVELRCDPISGHTALYWYRQSLGQGLEFLIYFQGNSAPDKSGLPSDRFSAERTGGSVSTLTIQRTQQEDSAVYLCASSLDPGRGWMFFGSGTQLSVL.

This clonotype was detected a few times. The J gene is TRBJ2-3, the V gene TRBV6-1; D not certain. V lost 5 bases, J lost 0 bases, and 15 bases lay in between. Per the germline V gene, CDR1 is MNHNS and CDR2 is SASEGT. This CDR3 comprises 16 residues. The CDR3 is CASSTRPAHSTDTQYF. In nucleotides, the CDR3 is TGTGCCAGCAGTACACGACCGGCTCATAGCACAGATACGCAGTATTTT.

The table lists this clonotype with a few counts. The chain has TRBV20-1 and TRBJ1-5; 7 nucleotides line up with TRBD1. V lost 3 bases, J lost 3 bases, and 5 bases stayed unmatched. Germline CDR1 and CDR2: DFQATT and SNEGSKA (reference sequence). This CDR3 has 14 amino acids. The CDR3 coding sequence is TGCAGTGCTAGCGGGACAGTCCTCAATCAGCCCCAGCATTTT. Protein: CSASGTVLNQPQHF.

This clonotype was observed at least ten times. The gene calls are TRBV20-1 and TRBJ1-2, with 7 bases aligning to TRBD1. CDR1 and CDR2 (germline): DFQATT, SNEGSKA (reference sequence). V dropped 2 bases and J dropped 4; count of bases not matched to a gene: 7. The CDR3 is 14 amino acids. The CDR3 loop reads CSARIPDRFYGYTF. CDR3 in DNA: TGCAGTGCTAGAATACCGGACAGGTTCTATGGCTACACCTTC.

This clonotype was picked up many times. The chain couples TRBV11-2 to TRBJ2-1; D unresolved. V was shortened by 4 bases and J by 7 bases, with 5 bases between the two germline ends. The germline V gene has CDR1 SGHAT and CDR2 FQNNGV. The CDR3 runs 11 residues. The CDR3 DNA sequence: TGTGCCAGCAGCTACTGGAATGAGCAGTTCTTC. As protein: CASSYWNEQFF.

This clonotype was observed a few times. The J gene is TRBJ1-5, the V gene TRBV30, with D possibly matching TRBD1 (5 bases). The CDR3 has 14 amino acids. Trimming left V 1 base short and J 7 bases short, with 14 bases between. The germline V gene has CDR1 GTSNPN and CDR2 SVGIG (reference sequence). This CDR3 reads CAWSEGADGQPQHF. In nucleotides, the CDR3 is TGTGCCTGGAGTGAAGGGGCGGACGGGCAGCCCCAGCATTTT.

A few counts support this clonotype. The chain carries TRBV20-1 and TRBJ2-7, with D perhaps matching TRBD2 (5 bases). The germline V gene has CDR1 DFQATT and CDR2 SNEGSKA (reference sequence). The V and J ends lost 0 bases and 3 bases respectively, with 12 bases between them. There are 14 residues in the CDR3. CDR3 in amino acids: CSAREGGSGYEQYF. The CDR3, as DNA: TGCAGTGCTAGAGAAGGTGGGAGTGGCTACGAGCAGTACTTC.